Listed below are T cell receptor beta chains from one sample, sequenced in a study of beta chain features in type 1 diabetes. Clones were read by immunoSEQ multiplex PCR, and TCRdb kept only the in-frame ones, dropping some. The sample has 60,000 or so clones, about three fifths seen once; the top ten hold about 2.2%. The sequenced sample consisted of Tregs from blood. All receptors come from a woman aged 18-30 years in good health. Each CDR3 is given with its conserved first and last residue. The D gene is left open where the match is weak. Where a row states a size, it is once, few, many or the class of an expanded clone; other rows omit it.

TRBJ1-3 . TRBV7-2 TRBD1 TGTGCCAGCAGCTCGGGACAGGGCATCTCTGGAAACACCATATATTTT CASSSGQGISGNTIYF
TRBJ1-1 . TRBV30 . TGTGCCTGGAGTGACGGGGGACGAGCTTTCTTT CAWSDGGRAFF
TRBJ1-6 . TRBV30 . TGTGCCTGGAGTGGCTTGGCCAGCGGGTCACCCCTCCACTTT CAWSGLASGSPLHF
TRBJ1-2 . TRBV5-4 . TGTGCCAGCAGCTTGGACATATATGGCTACACCTTC CASSLDIYGYTF
TRBJ1-1 few TRBV30 . TGTGCCTGGAGTAGAGGGGGAAGTTCCAACACTGAAGCTTTCTTT CAWSRGGSSNTEAFF
TRBJ2-3 . TRBV6-1 . TGTGCCAGCAGGGAATACACAGATACGCAGTATTTT CASREYTDTQYF
TRBJ2-7 . TRBV5-1 TRBD1 TGCGCCAGCAGCTTGGGACAGGGGGCATACGAGCAGTACTTC CASSLGQGAYEQYF
TRBJ1-1 . TRBV6-5 TRBD1 TGTGCCAGCAGTAGTCCTTACAGGGGGCAGGCTTTCTTT CASSSPYRGQAFF
TRBJ2-5 once TRBV5-1 . TGCGCCAGCAGTCTAAGCGGGTTGGGGGAGACCCAGTACTTC CASSLSGLGETQYF
TRBJ1-3 once TRBV6-5 . TGTGCCAGCAGTTACTCTTCAGGGTCAGTTGGAAACACCATATATTTT CASSYSSGSVGNTIYF
TRBJ2-1 once TRBV19 TRBD1 TGTGCCAGTACCGAGACCGGGACAGCTTACGATGAGCAGTTCTTC CASTETGTAYDEQFF
TRBJ2-1 . TRBV2 . TGTGCCAGCGCGGGGTACAATGAGCAGTTCTTC CASAGYNEQFF
TRBJ1-1 . TRBV29-1 TRBD1 TGCAGCGTAGCTCGAGTCCCGGGACAGGGGGCAAGGACTGAAGCTTTCTTT CSVARVPGQGARTEAFF
TRBJ1-1 . TRBV13 TRBD1 TGTGCCAGCAGCTCCAGGGGGCGAGGGAACACTGAAGCTTTCTTT CASSSRGRGNTEAFF
TRBJ2-3 . TRBV5-1 TRBD2 TGCGCCAGCAGCCCCCGGACTAGCGGCACAGATACGCAGTATTTT CASSPRTSGTDTQYF
TRBJ2-2 . TRBV7-2 TRBD2 TGTGCCAGCAGCCTCAAGGGACTAGCGGGAGGTACCGGGGAGCTGTTTTTT CASSLKGLAGGTGELFF
TRBJ1-1 . TRBV29-1 TRBD1 TGCAGCCACCGGGACAGGGTGAACACTGAAGCTTTCTTT CSHRDRVNTEAFF
TRBJ1-2 . TRBV4-1 . TGCGCCAGCAGCCTTGATGAAGGGACTTACGCATATGGCTACACCTTC CASSLDEGTYAYGYTF
TRBJ1-3 . TRBV7-8 TRBD1 TGTGCCAGCAGCCAGGGGGACAGGGGGGCTGGAAACACCATATATTTT CASSQGDRGAGNTIYF
TRBJ1-5 . TRBV11-2 . TGTGCCAGCAGCTTATCCCTAGATCAGCCCCAGCATTTT CASSLSLDQPQHF
TRBJ1-2 . TRBV5-6 . TGTGCCAGCAGCTTGGGCGGCCCCCTTTCGCCTGGTGGCTACACCTTC CASSLGGPLSPGGYTF
TRBJ1-2 . TRBV6-5 . TGTGCCAGCAGTTACTTACTACAGGGTGGAGGCTACACCTTC CASSYLLQGGGYTF
TRBJ1-1 few TRBV23-1 . TGCGCCAGGACCTCTACAGGGATGAACACTGAAGCTTTCTTT CARTSTGMNTEAFF
TRBJ2-5 . TRBV20-1 . TGCAGTGCCGGAGGCCAAGAGACCCAGTACTTC CSAGGQETQYF
TRBJ2-3 . TRBV5-1 TRBD2 TGCGCCAGCAGCTTGGGACTAGCGAGTCGCACAGATACGCAGTATTTT CASSLGLASRTDTQYF
TRBJ2-3 . TRBV15 . TGTGCCACCAGCAGAGACGTTGGGCGGGACACAGATACGCAGTATTTT CATSRDVGRDTDTQYF
TRBJ1-6 . TRBV10-2 . TGCGCCAGCAGCCTAACAGATTATTCACCCCTCCACTTT CASSLTDYSPLHF
TRBJ1-2 . TRBV4-2 . TGTGCCAGCAGCCAAGTCTCAGGGGTTAGCTATGGCTACACCTTC CASSQVSGVSYGYTF
TRBJ2-7 few TRBV7-2 . TGTGCCAGCAGCTTAGTCGCCAGGGCTTACGAGCAGTACTTC CASSLVARAYEQYF
TRBJ2-6 few TRBV2 . TGTGCCAGCTCAGGGCCCCCTGGGGCCAACGTCCTGACTTTC CASSGPPGANVLTF
TRBJ2-5 few TRBV7-2 . TGTGCCAGCAGCCCGGGACTGGGGACCGGGACCCAGTACTTC CASSPGLGTGTQYF
TRBJ1-2 . TRBV4-1 TRBD1 TGCGCCAGCAGCGAATACCGGGACAGGGCCGACGGCTACACCTTC CASSEYRDRADGYTF
TRBJ2-3 . TRBV5-1 TRBD2 TGCGCCAGCAGCTTACGAGGGACTAGGATCACAGATACGCAGTATTTT CASSLRGTRITDTQYF
TRBJ2-5 . TRBV2 TRBD2 TGTGCCAGCAGTGGCAGACTAGCGGTACAAGAGACCCAGTACTTC CASSGRLAVQETQYF
TRBJ2-3 . TRBV5-1 . TGCGCCAGCAGCTCCACAATGGATACGCAGTATTTT CASSSTMDTQYF
TRBJ1-5 . TRBV6-5 TRBD1 TGTGCCAGCAGTTTTCAAGACAGGGGCAATCAGCCCCAGCATTTT CASSFQDRGNQPQHF
TRBJ2-3 . TRBV30 . TGTGCCTTTAGCGCCAGCACAGATACGCAGTATTTT CAFSASTDTQYF
TRBJ1-1 . TRBV4-1 TRBD1 TGCGCCAGCAGCCCCCGGGACAGGCCAGACACTGAAGCTTTCTTT CASSPRDRPDTEAFF
TRBJ2-2 . TRBV11-2 . TGTGCCAGCAGAGGGGGGGGAGCGAACACCGGGGAGCTGTTTTTT CASRGGGANTGELFF
TRBJ2-1 few TRBV7-2 . TGTGCCAGCAGCTTAGGCGTAGCTTTCCGGACAGAGCAGTTCTTC CASSLGVAFRTEQFF
TRBJ2-1 . TRBV5-6 TRBD2 TGTGCCAGCAGCCTCGGACTAGCGGTCTACAATGAGCAGTTCTTC CASSLGLAVYNEQFF
TRBJ2-3 . TRBV30 TRBD2 TGTGCCTGGAGTGGGTTTAAGGGCGGGGGAGGCACAGATACGCAGTATTTT CAWSGFKGGGGTDTQYF
TRBJ1-5 few TRBV7-9 . TGTGCCAGCAGCTTAGACCGCCCGGGGGGCAATCAGCCCCAGCATTTT CASSLDRPGGNQPQHF
TRBJ2-1 . TRBV11-3 TRBD1 TGTGCCAGCAGCTTACAGGGGACAGGCTTAAATGAGCAGTTCTTC CASSLQGTGLNEQFF
TRBJ2-1 few TRBV5-1 . TGCGCCAGCAGCTTGCAGGGAGGGGGTTCCTACAATGAGCAGTTCTTC CASSLQGGGSYNEQFF
TRBJ1-2 . TRBV2 . TGTGCCAGGGGGACACAACAAAACTATGGCTACACCTTC CARGTQQNYGYTF
TRBJ1-1 few TRBV6-1 . TGTGCCAGCAGTGAACAAGGGACACTCACTGAAGCTTTCTTT CASSEQGTLTEAFF
TRBJ2-5 few TRBV7-9 . TGTGCCAGCAGCCCCCTTCGGGGAGAGACCCAGTACTTC CASSPLRGETQYF
TRBJ1-5 . TRBV6-5 TRBD1 TGTGCCAGCAGTTCGGACAGGGAACGGCAGCCCCAGCATTTT CASSSDRERQPQHF